This T cell receptor (beta chain) was identified during a study of blood T cell repertoires in COVID-19. Losses at the gene ends were 5 bases for V and 4 bases for J; bases not matched to a gene: 11. This CDR3 has 16 amino acids. In germline, CDR1 is SGHTA, CDR2 FQGNSA. Which cohort a participant joined came from the clinical history participants gave. Under the authors' procedure: Estimation of nucleated cell counts was performed using reference gene primer amplification. Assay: immunoSEQ multiplex PCR; the TCRdb copy retains only in-frame clones and omits some. That table furnishes V, J and clone size, whereas the DNA furnished D and trimming. The sample carries hundreds of thousands of clones, 85% to 90% recorded once. This clone showed up just a few times.

The source material was PBMCs or T cells enriched from blood (not recorded which). This chain joins TRBV7-2 and TRBJ2-3; 8 bases agree with TRBD2. The receptor was derived from a woman aged 45-65 years who had been exposed to COVID-19. DNA for the CDR3: TGTGCCAGCAGCCCCCCGGGGGGGGGCCCCGCAGATACGCAGTATTTT. Translation gives CASSPPGGGPADTQYF.